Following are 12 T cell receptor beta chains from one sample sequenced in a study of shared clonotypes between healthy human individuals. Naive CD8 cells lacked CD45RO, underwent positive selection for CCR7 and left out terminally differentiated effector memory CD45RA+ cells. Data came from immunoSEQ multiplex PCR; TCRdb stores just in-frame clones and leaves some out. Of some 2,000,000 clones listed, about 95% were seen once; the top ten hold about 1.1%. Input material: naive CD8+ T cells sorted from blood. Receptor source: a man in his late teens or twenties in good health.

Here the CDR3 DNA reads TGTGCCAGCAGCCCGATCGGACGGTTAGGGGAATATAATTCACCCCTCCACTTT. Protein: CASSPIGRLGEYNSPLHF. The J gene is TRBJ1-6, the V gene TRBV11-2; a possible D gene is TRBD1 (5 bases). Trimming pared 5 bases from V and 4 bases from J, leaving 21 bases between. The CDR3 contains 18 residues. Per germline, CDR1 SGHAT and CDR2 FQNNGV.

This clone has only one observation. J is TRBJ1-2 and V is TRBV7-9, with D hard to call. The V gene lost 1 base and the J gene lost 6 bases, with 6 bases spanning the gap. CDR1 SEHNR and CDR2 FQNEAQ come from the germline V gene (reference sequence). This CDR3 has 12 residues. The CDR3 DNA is TGTGCCAGCAGCTTAGTATTGAATGGCTACACCTTC. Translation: CASSLVLNGYTF.

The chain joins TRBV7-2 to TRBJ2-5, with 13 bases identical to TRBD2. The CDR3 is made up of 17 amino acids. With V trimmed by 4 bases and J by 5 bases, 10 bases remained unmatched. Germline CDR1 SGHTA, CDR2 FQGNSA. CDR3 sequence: CASSSGLAGNREETQYF. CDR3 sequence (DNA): TGTGCCAGCAGCTCGGGACTAGCGGGAAATAGGGAGGAGACCCAGTACTTC. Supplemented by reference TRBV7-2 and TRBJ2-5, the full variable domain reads GAGVSQSPSNKVTEKGKDVELRCDPISGHTALYWYRQSLGQGLEFLIYFQGNSAPDKSGLPSDRFSAERTGGSVSTLTIQRTQQEDSAVYLCASSSGLAGNREETQYFGPGTRLLVL.

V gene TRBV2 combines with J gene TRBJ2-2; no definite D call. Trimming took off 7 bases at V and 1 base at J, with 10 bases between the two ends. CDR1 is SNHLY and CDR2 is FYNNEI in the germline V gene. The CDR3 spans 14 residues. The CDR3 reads CASTRLVNTGELFF. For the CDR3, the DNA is TGTGCCAGCACCCGACTCGTGAACACCGGGGAGCTGTTTTTT.

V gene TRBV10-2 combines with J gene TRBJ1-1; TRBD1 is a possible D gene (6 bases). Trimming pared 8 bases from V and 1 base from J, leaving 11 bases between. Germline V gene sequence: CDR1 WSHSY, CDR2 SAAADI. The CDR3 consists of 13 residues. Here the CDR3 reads CASEGGWNTEAFF. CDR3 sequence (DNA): TGCGCCAGCGAGGGGGGTTGGAACACTGAAGCTTTCTTT.

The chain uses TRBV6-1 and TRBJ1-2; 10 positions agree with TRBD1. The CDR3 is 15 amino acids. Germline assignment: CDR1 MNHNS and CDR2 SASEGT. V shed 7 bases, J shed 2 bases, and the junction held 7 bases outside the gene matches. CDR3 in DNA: TGTGCCAGCATTTCCAAGGGACAGGGGAACTATGGCTACACCTTC. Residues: CASISKGQGNYGYTF.

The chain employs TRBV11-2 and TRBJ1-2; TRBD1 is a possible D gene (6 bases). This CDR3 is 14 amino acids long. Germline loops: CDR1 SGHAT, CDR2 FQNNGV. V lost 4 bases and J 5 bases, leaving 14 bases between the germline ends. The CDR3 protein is CASSSGSGAYGYTF. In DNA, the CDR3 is TGTGCCAGCAGCTCGGGGTCGGGGGCTTATGGCTACACCTTC.

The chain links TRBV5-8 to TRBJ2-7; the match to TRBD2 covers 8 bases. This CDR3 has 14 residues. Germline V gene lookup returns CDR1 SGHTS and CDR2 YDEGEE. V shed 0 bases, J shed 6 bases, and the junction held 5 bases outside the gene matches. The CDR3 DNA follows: TGTGCCAGCAGCTTGGACGCGGGGGGCGTCGAGCAGTACTTC. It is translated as CASSLDAGGVEQYF.

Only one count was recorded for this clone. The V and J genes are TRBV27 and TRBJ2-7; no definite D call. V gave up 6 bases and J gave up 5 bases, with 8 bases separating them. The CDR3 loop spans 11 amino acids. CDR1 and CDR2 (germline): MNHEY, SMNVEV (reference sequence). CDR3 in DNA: TGTGCCAGCAGCGGTCCGGACGAGCAGTACTTC. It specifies CASSGPDEQYF.

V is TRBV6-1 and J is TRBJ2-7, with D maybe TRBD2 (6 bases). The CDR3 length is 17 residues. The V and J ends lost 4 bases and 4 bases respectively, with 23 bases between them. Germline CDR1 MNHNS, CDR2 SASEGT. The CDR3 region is CASSVRDLAFAGYEQYF. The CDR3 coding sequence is TGTGCCAGCAGTGTGCGGGACTTAGCTTTTGCGGGGTACGAGCAGTACTTC.

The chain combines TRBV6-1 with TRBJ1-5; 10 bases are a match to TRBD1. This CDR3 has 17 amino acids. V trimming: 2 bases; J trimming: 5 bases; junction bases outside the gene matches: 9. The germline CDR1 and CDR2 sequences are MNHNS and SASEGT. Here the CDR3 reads CASSELGPDRGYQPQHF. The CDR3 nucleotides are TGTGCCAGCAGTGAACTGGGTCCGGACAGGGGGTATCAGCCCCAGCATTTT.

DNA of the CDR3: TGTGCCAGCAGCCAATATGTGGGAATTGGCGAAAAACTGTTTTTT. Translation: CASSQYVGIGEKLFF. The V call is TRBV14, the J call TRBJ1-4; D is undetermined. The V and J ends lost 2 bases and 8 bases respectively, with 15 bases between them. Germline V lookup: CDR1 SGHDN, CDR2 FVKESK. The CDR3 totals 15 residues.